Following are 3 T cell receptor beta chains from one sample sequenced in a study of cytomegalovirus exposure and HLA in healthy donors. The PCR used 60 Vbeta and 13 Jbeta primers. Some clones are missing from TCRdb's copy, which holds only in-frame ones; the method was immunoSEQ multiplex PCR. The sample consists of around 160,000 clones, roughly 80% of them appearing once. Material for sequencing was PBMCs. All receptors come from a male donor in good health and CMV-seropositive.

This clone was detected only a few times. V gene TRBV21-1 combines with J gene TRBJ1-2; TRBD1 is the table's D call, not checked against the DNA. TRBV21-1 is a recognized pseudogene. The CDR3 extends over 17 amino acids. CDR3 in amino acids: CASSKAGQVSFNYGYTF. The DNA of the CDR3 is TGTGCCAGCAGCAAAGCGGGGCAGGTATCATTTAACTATGGCTACACCTTC.

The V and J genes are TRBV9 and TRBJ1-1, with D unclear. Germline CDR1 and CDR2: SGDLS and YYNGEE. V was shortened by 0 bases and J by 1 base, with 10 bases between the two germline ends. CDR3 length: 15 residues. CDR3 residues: CASSVVGGGNTEAFF. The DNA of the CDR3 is TGTGCCAGCAGCGTAGTCGGCGGAGGGAACACTGAAGCTTTCTTT.

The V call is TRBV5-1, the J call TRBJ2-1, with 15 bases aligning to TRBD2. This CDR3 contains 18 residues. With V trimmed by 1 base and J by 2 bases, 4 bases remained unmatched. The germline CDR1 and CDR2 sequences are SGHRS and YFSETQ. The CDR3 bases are TGCGCCAGCAGCTTGATGGGACTAGCGGGAGGCACCTACAATGAGCAGTTCTTC. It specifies CASSLMGLAGGTYNEQFF.